Included here is one T cell receptor beta chain sequence, with context. Its antigen specificity is not known. No per-base quality is available; no much larger clone lies one base away. The sample belongs to a study of cytomegalovirus exposure and HLA in healthy donors (dated by TCRdb to 2016 to 2017). General notes on the study: According to an earlier analysis of a few hundred of the donors, roughly 180 million T cells yielded 95 million to 140 million unique TCR beta sequences and approximately 280 Gb of sequence data. Around 330 gigabases of sequencing data and 70 million to 95 million unique TCR sequences made up an early release that covered approximately 700 HLA-typed donors. Among the roughly 400 genotyped donors, around 81% belonged to the genetic ancestry cluster associated with self-reported Caucasian donors. The aim of the study was to test whether cataloging public T cell receptors could identify signatures of past pathogen exposure. Using immunosequencing, the study profiled T cell repertoires from 666 subjects and related those repertoires to cytomegalovirus serostatus. In addition to the first cohort of around 670 subjects, a separate validation cohort of over 90 different subjects was used. The study combined high-throughput TCR immunosequencing, statistical association of individual TCRs with disease status, and machine learning to predict cytomegalovirus infection status. A later analysis re-analyzed previously published TCR beta repertoires from 660 or so donors and added high-resolution HLA genotyping to study TCR occurrence patterns. The later analysis used no new phenotypic data to find candidate immune exposures, relying instead on TCR beta sequences and their occurrence across donors. An earlier analysis of more than 450 of the donors used high-throughput TCR beta sequencing to judge whether each TCR beta V gene segment behaved as functional or pseudogenic. Donor age, sex, ethnicity and CMV serostatus were collected together with the repertoire data. Genome-wide SNP genotypes for about 55% of the 666 donors were used in a later genetic analysis, which treated that subset as a discovery cohort. Every discovery cohort repertoire had been produced on one sequencing platform. HLA typing included class I and class II loci at four-digit resolution. Typing coverage varied by locus: roughly 620-630 donors for A, B, C, DRB1 and DQB1; some 520 for DQA1; over 600 for DPA1; about 450 for DPB1. Five DR-DQ haplotypes were treated as single units for association and clustering because of strong linkage in the cohort. On average, 235,054 unique TCR beta nucleotide sequences were sequenced per donor among about 400 genotyped donors of the cohort, with around 19% of those sequences being non-productive. Study-level results and caveats: Several of the top co-occurrence clusters appeared to be linked to parvovirus B19, influenza, CMV and Epstein-Barr virus, according to a later analysis. In the study, 150 to 200 TCR beta chains were listed as associated with cytomegalovirus. The authors suggested that the approach could potentially be generalized to other disease states and immunological phenotypes. The 87-base-pair reads could not distinguish some IMGT-functional V segments, including TRBV6-2 and TRBV6-3, so those segments were excluded. In both the original and validation cohorts, the classifier was reported to diagnose cytomegalovirus status with high specificity and sensitivity. Most CMV-associated TCR beta chains appeared to be HLA-restricted in a later analysis, and the HLA associations seemed to be driven largely by CMV exposure. The only immune exposure information available for the cohort was CMV serostatus. In a later analysis, TCR association rates were found to vary across HLA loci, with the most associated TCRs seen for DRB1 alleles and the fewest for HLA-C alleles. Because counts were too low, some 17 rarely observed V segments, including chromosome 9 orphons, were excluded from the earlier analysis of several hundred of the donors. A few of the identified cytomegalovirus-associated TCR beta chains were confirmed in vitro to be specific for cytomegalovirus antigens. Compared with equally common non-associated chains, HLA-associated TCR beta chains in a later analysis were more clonally expanded and had lower generation probabilities. A further reported finding was that TCR beta sequences accurately predicted the HLA-A and HLA-B alleles for most subjects in the first cohort. HLA typing was unavailable for some donors at each locus, so association tests used only the typed subset. Specific HLA alleles were associated with 15,000 to 20,000 TCR beta sequences at a false discovery rate of 0.05 in a later analysis. Most TCR sequences were observed very rarely across donors, whereas some public TCRs were present in many individuals. In an earlier analysis of more than 450 of the donors, most TCR beta V segments were observed in productive rearrangements about 87% or about 30% of the time, broadly matching IMGT annotations. Sequencing depth was assumed to be roughly uniform across donors in the presence/absence analyses, though that assumption may not hold. This cohort had only TCR beta chains sequenced, and the lack of alpha or paired-chain data limited which features could be detected. When HLA alleles, especially DR and DQ, strongly co-occurred, TCR associations were difficult to assign to individual alleles. V-gene and J-gene trimming of TCR beta chains was associated with a missense DCLRE1C variant in a later genetic analysis, and the association was replicated in an independent cohort. Compared with the roughly 670-donor mean, donors in an Asian-associated ancestry cluster had fewer N-insertions in productive TCRs, according to a later genetic analysis. Correlated functional status among segregating V segments might be attributable to linkage disequilibrium, but an unknown experimental factor could not be ruled out. A group of highly shared sequence variants was considered likely to be a technical artifact of the sequencing pipeline.

The CDR3 starts with the cysteine, ends with the phenylalanine, and has 14 residues. Left in the record is the CDR3 DNA by itself, 42 bases read in frame from the first base. CDR1 and CDR2 are read off the germline V gene as SGHRS and YFSETQ. The cohort was made up of about 670 healthy bone marrow donors. All cohort members were sampled while nominally healthy, although unrecorded immune exposures were likely present. The donor tested CMV seronegative and was one of the 352 seronegative cohort members. Every donor gave a peripheral blood sample, and the peripheral blood mononuclear cells from that sample were used for TCR beta sequencing. Genomic DNA was extracted from the blood cell samples with the Qiagen DNeasy Blood Extraction Kit. To prepare the library, the immunoSEQ multiplex PCR assay was applied. A mixture of 60 forward primers for TCR Vbeta segments and 13 reverse primers for TCR Jbeta segments was used in the multiplex PCR. The CDR3 region of rearranged TCR beta genes was amplified from genomic DNA with a multiplex PCR assay. The amplified TCR beta libraries were sequenced on the Illumina HiSeq System as 87-base-pair reads. The authors' analysis ran thus. In a later analysis, roughly 80 million unique TCR beta chains were counted across the roughly 700 repertoires, and approximately 9.9 million of these chains were shared by at least two donors. To remove PCR and sequencing errors, raw reads were error-corrected and collapsed into unique sequences using a nearest-neighbor algorithm that merged closely related sequences. V, D and J gene segments were assigned by aligning CDR3 sequences to IMGT reference sequences. Each retained sequence needed at least a six-nucleotide match to both a V gene segment and a J gene segment. A rearrangement counted as productive if the CDR3 had no stop codons and remained in frame with V and J, and every other rearrangement counted as non-productive. Following IMGT convention, CDR3 was defined as the stretch from the second conserved V-encoded cysteine to the conserved J-encoded phenylalanine. In an earlier analysis of more than 550 of the donors, sequences lacking an unambiguous match to a single V gene segment were excluded. In an earlier analysis of some 590 of the donors, V segments were called functional above 56.7% productive rearrangements and were called segregating when the between-donor standard deviation exceeded 5%. A statistical classification framework was built for diagnosing cytomegalovirus status from the catalog of TCR beta chain sequences. V and J gene assignment, in a later analysis, came from comparing TCR nucleotide sequences with IMGT/GENE-DB human TR gene sequences. Using the TCRdist pipeline, a later analysis assigned CDR3 sequences along with most-parsimonious VDJ recombination scenarios. In a later analysis, each TCR beta chain was defined by its CDR3 amino acid sequence together with its V-gene family, and reads lacking a unique V-gene family were excluded. In a later analysis, fewer than 650 highly shared, low-generation-probability nucleotide sequences were removed to address suspected cross-contamination and a sequencing artifact. For each public chain, a later analysis derived a clonal expansion index from normalized ranks of inferred template counts within each repertoire. In a later analysis, generation probabilities were computed with a VDJ recombination model fitted to out-of-frame rearrangements, and the resulting probabilities were checked against IGoR. In a later analysis, hypergeometric tests were used to score TCR-TCR, TCR-HLA and TCR-CMV co-occurrence, with a repertoire-size bias correction applied to TCR pairs. In a later analysis, false discovery rates were estimated by permuting HLA or CMV assignments 20 times. In a later analysis, co-occurring TCRs were grouped using DBSCAN, with TCRdist sequence similarity added in when clustering inside HLA-allele-positive subsets. Repertoires with fewer than 30,000 or more than 120,000 public chains were left out of co-occurrence clustering, as were four to six repertoires with anomalous nucleotide sharing. TCRdb obtained this table from immuneACCESS and retained in-frame rearrangements with V and J assigned. These tables miss some clones; where compared with another copy, unresolved V genes account for less than half of the shortfall, and the remainder is unexplained. D and trimming were read from the DNA, whereas the V and J calls and clone size are those reported in that table. For this sample there are 100,000 to 150,000 clones; about 80% appear just once. The ten largest clones take up roughly 1.2% of the sample.

This TCR derives from a girl aged 2 to 10 in good health and CMV-seronegative. What was sequenced was PBMCs. The sequence joins TRBV5-1 to TRBJ2-5, with TRBD1 tentatively as D gene (5 bases match). Matching the DNA end better, TRBJ2-7 makes the J call doubtful. Here is the DNA: TGCGCCAGCACCTTTTGGCAGGGATCCTACGAGCAGTACTTC. It encodes CASTFWQGSYEQYF.